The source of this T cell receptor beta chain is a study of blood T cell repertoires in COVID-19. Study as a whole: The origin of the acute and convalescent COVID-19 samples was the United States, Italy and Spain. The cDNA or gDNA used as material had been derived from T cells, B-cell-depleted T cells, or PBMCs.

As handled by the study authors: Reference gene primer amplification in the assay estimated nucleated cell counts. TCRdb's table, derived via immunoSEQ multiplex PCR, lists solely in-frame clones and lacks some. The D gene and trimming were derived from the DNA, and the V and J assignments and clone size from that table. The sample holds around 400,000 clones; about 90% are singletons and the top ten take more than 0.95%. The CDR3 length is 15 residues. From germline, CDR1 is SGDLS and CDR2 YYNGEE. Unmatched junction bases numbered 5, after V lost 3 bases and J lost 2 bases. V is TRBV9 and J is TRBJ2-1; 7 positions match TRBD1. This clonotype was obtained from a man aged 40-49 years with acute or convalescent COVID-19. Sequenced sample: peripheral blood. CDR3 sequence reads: CASSAPGTAYNEQFF. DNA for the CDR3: TGTGCCAGCAGCGCCCCCGGGACAGCCTACAATGAGCAGTTCTTC.